A single sample is the source of the 32 T cell receptor beta chains below, sequenced in a study of technical replicates of blood from a handful of donors. Some clones are missing from TCRdb's copy, which holds only in-frame ones; the method was immunoSEQ multiplex PCR. Of roughly 80,000 clones in the sample, around 92% were seen once. Sequences were obtained from T cells isolated from PBMCs. Receptor source: a human donor in good health.

The chain links TRBV18 to TRBJ2-3; 9 bases fit TRBD1. The CDR3 contains 16 residues. Per the germline V gene, CDR1 is KGHSH and CDR2 is LQKENI. Trimming at V came to 6 bases and at J to 7 bases, leaving 14 bases not matched to a gene. The CDR3 sequence: CASSSITGGPTNTQYF. The CDR3 DNA sequence: TGTGCCAGCTCCAGTATCACAGGGGGCCCCACGAATACGCAGTATTTT.

The V and J genes are TRBV13 and TRBJ1-3, with D perhaps matching TRBD1 (5 bases). V gave up 2 bases and J gave up 0 bases, with 8 bases separating them. The CDR3 covers 15 residues. CDR1 and CDR2 from the germline V gene are PRHDT and FYEKMQ (reference sequence). The CDR3, as DNA: TGTGCCAGCAGCTTACAGGGATTCTCTGGAAACACCATATATTTT. Its translation: CASSLQGFSGNTIYF.

This chain connects TRBV7-2 to TRBJ2-2, with D tentatively TRBD2 (6 bases). Germline CDR1 SGHTA, CDR2 FQGNSA. The CDR3 consists of 19 residues. Trimming pared 2 bases from V and 3 bases from J, leaving 22 bases between. In DNA, the CDR3 is TGTGCCAGCAGCTTAACCCCGAGTTCCGGGGGAGCGCACACCGGGGAGCTGTTTTTT. This encodes CASSLTPSSGGAHTGELFF.

This clone was seen just once. V gene TRBV28 combines with J gene TRBJ1-1; D is possibly TRBD1 (6 bases). The CDR3 covers 19 residues. Germline assignment: CDR1 MDHEN and CDR2 SYDVKM. V was trimmed by 3 bases and J by 4 bases, leaving 27 bases between them. CDR3 bases: TGTGCCAGCAGTTTCCATCGCGGGGGGACAAGAGGGGCGGCCACTGAAGCTTTCTTT. Its protein is CASSFHRGGTRGAATEAFF.

The table lists this clone with a count of one. The chain links TRBV7-3 to TRBJ1-1; a weak D match, TRBD1 (6 bases). This CDR3 region has 13 residues. Trimming removed 3 bases from V and 3 bases from J, with 8 bases in between. The V gene's germline CDR1 is SGHTA and CDR2 FQGTGA. This chain's CDR3 is CASSLYRDTEAFF. The CDR3 nucleotides read TGTGCCAGCAGCTTGTACAGGGACACTGAAGCTTTCTTT.

This sequence joins TRBV30 and TRBJ2-1; TRBD2 is a possible D gene (6 bases). Germline V CDR1 and CDR2: GTSNPN, SVGIG (reference sequence). This CDR3 comprises 13 residues. V was pared by 6 bases and J by 10 bases, with 19 bases between. CDR3 in amino acids: CACGGVGSAEQFF. In nucleotides, the CDR3 is TGTGCCTGCGGCGGGGTGGGGTCAGCGGAGCAGTTCTTC.

The J gene is TRBJ1-2, the V gene TRBV4-3; D unresolved. The V gene lost 1 base and the J gene lost 0 bases, with 9 bases spanning the gap. CDR1 is LGHNA, CDR2 YSLEER, per germline. This CDR3 region has 15 residues. In DNA form, the CDR3 reads TGCGCCAGCAGCCAAGCCCAGGCAGCTAACTATGGCTACACCTTC. Its translation is CASSQAQAANYGYTF.

The chain couples TRBV2 to TRBJ2-1; TRBD2 is a possible D gene (6 bases). The CDR3 consists of 16 residues. Trimming shortened V by 0 bases and J by 3 bases, and 12 bases separated the two germline ends. Germline CDR1 and CDR2: SNHLY and FYNNEI. DNA for the CDR3: TGTGCCAGCAGTGAAGCTGGGACTGGATTCTACAATGAGCAGTTCTTC. Amino acid sequence: CASSEAGTGFYNEQFF.

The gene calls are TRBV27 and TRBJ1-4, with D uncertain. CDR3 size: 14 residues. CDR1 is MNHEY and CDR2 is SMNVEV in the germline V gene (reference sequence). With 3 bases removed from V and 5 bases from J, the gap between germline ends came to 10 bases. CDR3 sequence: CASSLTILNEKLFF. The DNA for the CDR3 is TGTGCCAGCAGTTTGACAATCCTCAATGAAAAACTGTTTTTT.

V is TRBV20-1 and J is TRBJ2-1; no firm D call. The CDR3 loop spans 10 amino acids. Germline V lookup: CDR1 DFQATT, CDR2 SNEGSKA (reference sequence). The V gene lost 5 bases and the J gene lost 9 bases, with 8 bases spanning the gap. The CDR3 protein is CSAGHSEQFF. The CDR3 DNA reads TGCAGTGCTGGGCACAGTGAGCAGTTCTTC.

The chain couples TRBV9 to TRBJ2-3, with a possible D match to TRBD2 (7 bases). V lost 4 bases to trimming and J lost 6 bases, with 12 bases between them. Germline V lookup: CDR1 SGDLS, CDR2 YYNGEE. CDR3 size: 13 residues. CDR3 amino acids: CASSTRGADTQYF. DNA for the CDR3: TGTGCCAGCAGCACCCGGGGGGCGGATACGCAGTATTTT.

This chain links TRBV7-3 with TRBJ1-1; 7 bases align to TRBD1. The CDR3 consists of 15 residues. After removal of 7 bases from V and 11 bases from J, the junction contained 19 bases not matched to a gene. The germline V gene has CDR1 SGHTA and CDR2 FQGTGA. CDR3 DNA: TGTGCCAGCACCCCACAGCCTTTGACAGGGTTGGGGGCTTTCTTT. Amino acid sequence: CASTPQPLTGLGAFF.

The gene calls are TRBV29-1 and TRBJ2-5; 8 bases are a match to TRBD1. This CDR3 has 12 amino acids. Germline V gene data show CDR1 as SQVTM and CDR2 as ANQGSEA. J was trimmed by 5 bases and V by 8 bases; bases with no gene match: 7. CDR3 sequence (DNA): TGCAGCATACAGGGGGTGGGCGAGACCCAGTACTTC. Amino acid sequence: CSIQGVGETQYF.

A single count supports this clone. One end of the junction varies from germline; a read error may be responsible. V and J are TRBV9 and TRBJ2-3; 8 bases align to TRBD2. Germline V gene lookup returns CDR1 SGDLS and CDR2 YYNGEE. The CDR3 has 15 amino acids. CDR3 loop: CASSADWTSTDTQYF. The CDR3 DNA reads TGTGCCAGCAGCGCTGATTGGACTAGCACGGATACGCAGTATTTT. Drawing the rest from reference TRBV9 and TRBJ2-3, the complete variable domain is DSGVTQTPKHLITATGQRVTLRCSPRSGDLSVYWYQQSLDQGLQFLIQYYNGEERAKGNILERFSAQQFPDLHSELNLSSLELGDSALYFCASSADWTSTDTQYFGPGTRLTVL.

Comment on this clone: One end of the junction does not line up with germline, which may come from a read error. The rearrangement links TRBV27 to TRBJ2-7; weak D call: TRBD1 (8 bases). Germline V gives CDR1 MNHEY, CDR2 SMNVEV (reference sequence). This CDR3 is built from 14 residues. CDR3 sequence reads: CASTRAGVPGQEIF. The CDR3 DNA is TGTGCCAGCACCCGTGCGGGAGTACCGGGACAGGAAATCTTC.

The J gene is TRBJ1-4, the V gene TRBV28, with 7 bases matching TRBD1. Germline CDR1 MDHEN, CDR2 SYDVKM. The CDR3 has 14 residues. J was trimmed by 7 bases and V by 4 bases; bases with no gene match: 6. CDR3 protein: CASSSGQMIEKLFF. CDR3 bases: TGTGCCAGCAGTTCGGGACAGATGATTGAAAAACTGTTTTTT.

This chain links TRBV11-3 with TRBJ2-1; 12 bases are a match to TRBD2. The junction had 9 bases not matched to a gene; V was cut back by 5 bases and J by 10 bases. CDR1 and CDR2 from the germline V gene are SGHNT and YENEEA. This CDR3 has 15 residues. The CDR3 DNA follows: TGTGCCAGCAGCCGTCGGACTAGCGGGAATGGGGAGCAGTTCTTC. This sequence encodes CASSRRTSGNGEQFF.

The rearrangement links TRBV6-5 to TRBJ2-6, with D unresolved. The CDR3 extends over 15 amino acids. Per germline, CDR1 MNHEY and CDR2 SVGAGI. Trimming took off 5 bases at V and 0 bases at J, with 8 bases between the two ends. CDR3 sequence (DNA): TGTGCCAGCAGTCGTCAGGTCTCTGGGGCCAACGTCCTGACTTTC. It encodes CASSRQVSGANVLTF.

DNA of the CDR3: TGTGCCAGCACCGAGGGCCTAGCGGGAGTCTATGAGCAGTTCTTC. This translates into CASTEGLAGVYEQFF. The chain couples TRBV2 to TRBJ2-1; 10 nucleotides agree with TRBD2. With 7 bases clipped from V and 8 bases from J, the junction kept 11 bases outside the gene matches. The CDR3 is made up of 15 amino acids. CDR1 and CDR2 (germline): SNHLY, FYNNEI.

This rearrangement joins TRBV9 to TRBJ2-7; possibly TRBD1 for D (6 bases). V lost 2 bases and J 0 bases, leaving 12 bases between the germline ends. Germline values: CDR1 SGDLS, CDR2 YYNGEE. This CDR3 comprises 15 residues. The CDR3 reads CASSVSGTPSYEQYF. CDR3 bases: TGTGCCAGCAGCGTCAGTGGGACACCCTCCTACGAGCAGTACTTC.

The chain recombines TRBV7-2 with TRBJ2-3; 7 bases agree with TRBD1. This CDR3 spans 16 amino acids. V lost 2 bases, J lost 0 bases, and 5 bases stayed unmatched. Germline CDR1 and CDR2: SGHTA and FQGNSA. CDR3 protein: CASSLLGGTSTDTQYF. CDR3 DNA sequence: TGTGCCAGCAGCTTACTAGGGGGCACTAGCACAGATACGCAGTATTTT.

The chain is built from TRBV9 and TRBJ1-1; 8 bases line up with TRBD1. This CDR3 spans 14 amino acids. J gave up 1 base and V 4 bases, and 3 bases lay outside the gene matches. Per germline, CDR1 SGDLS and CDR2 YYNGEE. For the CDR3, the DNA is TGTGCCAGCAGCATACAGGGGGGGAACACTGAAGCTTTCTTT. It translates to CASSIQGGNTEAFF.

V gene TRBV7-6 combines with J gene TRBJ2-5; 9 positions agree with TRBD2. Germline CDR1 SGHVS, CDR2 FNYEAQ. The V segment lost 0 bases and the J segment 6 bases; nucleotides outside the gene matches: 11. The CDR3 contains 17 residues. The CDR3 sequence is CASSLALAGEIGKTQYF. The CDR3 DNA reads TGTGCCAGCAGCTTAGCTTTAGCGGGAGAGATCGGGAAGACCCAGTACTTC. The full variable domain, rest sourced from reference TRBV7-6 and TRBJ2-5, is GAGVSQSPRYKVTKRGQDVALRCDPISGHVSLYWYRQALGQGPEFLTYFNYEAQQDKSGLPNDRFSAERPEGSISTLTIQRTEQRDSAMYRCASSLALAGEIGKTQYFGPGTRLLVL.

This sequence joins TRBV7-9 and TRBJ1-5, with no clear D. The CDR3 is 14 residues long. Germline assignment: CDR1 SEHNR and CDR2 FQNEAQ (reference sequence). V lost 3 bases, J lost 2 bases, and 8 bases lay in between. CDR3 sequence reads: CASSFPGGNQPQHF. CDR3 coding DNA: TGTGCCAGCAGCTTCCCAGGCGGCAATCAGCCCCAGCATTTT.

V usage is TRBV11-3 and J usage is TRBJ1-1, with D unresolved. The V end lost 0 bases, the J end lost 4 bases, and 9 bases lay between the germline ends. Germline V gives CDR1 SGHNT, CDR2 YENEEA. The CDR3 has 14 amino acids. The CDR3 loop reads CASSLDQVSTEAFF. In DNA form, the CDR3 reads TGTGCCAGCAGCTTAGACCAGGTTAGCACTGAAGCTTTCTTT.

V gene TRBV9 combines with J gene TRBJ2-3; TRBD2 matches at 9 bases. The V gene's germline CDR1 is SGDLS and CDR2 YYNGEE. Trimming at V came to 0 bases and at J to 4 bases, leaving 3 bases not matched to a gene. The length of the CDR3 is 15 residues. The CDR3 protein is CASSVGLADSDTQYF. The CDR3 bases are TGTGCCAGCAGCGTAGGACTAGCGGACTCAGATACGCAGTATTTT.

This clone is a singleton in its sample. V gene TRBV28 combines with J gene TRBJ2-5; D is uncertain. V was cut by 3 bases and J by 1 base, with 12 bases left in between. This CDR3 region has 15 residues. Germline V gene sequence: CDR1 MDHEN, CDR2 SYDVKM. This CDR3 reads CASSFSGGGQETQYF. In DNA, the CDR3 is TGTGCCAGCAGTTTTTCGGGTGGCGGCCAAGAGACCCAGTACTTC. The full variable domain, its missing parts supplied by reference TRBV28 and TRBJ2-5, is DVKVTQSSRYLVKRTGEKVFLECVQDMDHENMFWYRQDPGLGLRLIYFSYDVKMKEKGDIPEGYSVSREKKERFSLILESASTNQTSMYLCASSFSGGGQETQYFGPGTRLLVL.

The chain couples TRBV15 to TRBJ2-1; 10 bases are a match to TRBD2. Trimming at V came to 4 bases and at J to 7 bases, leaving 4 bases not matched to a gene. The CDR3 consists of 14 residues. Per germline, CDR1 LNHNV and CDR2 YYDKDF (reference sequence). CDR3 loop: CATSTSGSWNEQFF. The CDR3 coding sequence is TGTGCCACCAGCACTAGCGGGAGTTGGAATGAGCAGTTCTTC.

The chain combines TRBV9 with TRBJ2-1; 7 nucleotides align to TRBD2. In germline, CDR1 is SGDLS, CDR2 YYNGEE. The CDR3 extends over 15 amino acids. Trimming took 4 bases from V and 6 from J; bases not matched to a gene: 10. The CDR3 loop reads CASSPGLVPSNEQFF. The CDR3 DNA follows: TGTGCCAGCAGCCCTGGACTAGTCCCCAGCAATGAGCAGTTCTTC.

This clone was seen once. The chain joins TRBV5-4 to TRBJ2-3; D gene uncertain. This CDR3 is built from 15 residues. Germline lookup yields CDR1 SGHNT and CDR2 YYREEE (reference sequence). V was trimmed by 4 bases and J by 3 bases, leaving 15 bases between them. In nucleotides, the CDR3 is TGTGCCAGCAGCCCCCGCGGCAACGGGACAGATACGCAGTATTTT. Translation: CASSPRGNGTDTQYF.

Concerning this clone: The sample has other DNA sequences that encode this CDR3 too. V and J are TRBV4-2 and TRBJ2-7; 11 bases align to TRBD2. Germline CDR1 is LGHNA and CDR2 is YNFKEQ. J gave up 3 bases and V 3 bases, and 4 bases lay outside the gene matches. The CDR3 totals 15 residues. CDR3 loop: CASSQELAGVYEQYF. CDR3 bases: TGTGCCAGCAGCCAGGAACTAGCGGGAGTCTACGAGCAGTACTTC.

The chain employs TRBV11-3 and TRBJ2-1, with 13 bases matching TRBD2. The CDR3 consists of 17 residues. CDR1 and CDR2 (germline): SGHNT, YENEEA. Losses at the gene ends were 5 bases for V and 7 bases for J; bases not matched to a gene: 11. The CDR3 is CASSPGATSGRRNEQFF. DNA for the CDR3: TGTGCCAGCAGCCCCGGAGCGACTAGCGGGAGGAGGAATGAGCAGTTCTTC.